One sample yielded the 17 T cell receptor beta chains listed below, sequenced in a study. TCRdb reprocessed the RT-PCR reads via MiXCR and lists one record per CDR3 protein. Of about 680,000 distinct CDR3 sequences detected, 11% to 15% appear once; the ten largest clones hold 3.6%. The sequencing input was memory CD4+ T cells from blood. The receptors originated from a female donor in good health, serving as a healthy control.

There are many counts of this clonotype. This chain uses TRBV12-3 or TRBV12-4 with TRBJ2-3, with 8 bases matching TRBD2. The CDR3 is made up of 17 amino acids. J lost 5 bases, V lost 4 bases, and 14 bases had no gene match. CDR3 in amino acids: CASSWAAGGLLVDTQYF. The CDR3 coding sequence is TGTGCCAGCAGTTGGGCCGCGGGAGGACTTTTAGTAGATACGCAGTATTTT.

The genes are TRBV6-6 and TRBJ2-7; D possibly uses TRBD1 or TRBD2 (8 bases each). Germline CDR1 MNHNY, CDR2 SVGAGI (reference sequence). The CDR3 loop spans 15 amino acids. V was pared by 7 bases and J by 5 bases, with 21 bases between. DNA for the CDR3: TGTGCCAGCATTCGGGGGGGACAGGCTGTCGACGAGCAGTACTTC. As protein: CASIRGGQAVDEQYF.

This clonotype showed up many times. V and J are TRBV28 and TRBJ2-1; perhaps TRBD1 as D (6 bases). The CDR3 sequence is 10 residues long. Germline CDR1 reads MDHEN; CDR2 reads SYDVKM. Deletions cut 10 bases from V and 10 bases from J, with 11 bases between. The CDR3, as DNA: TGTGCCACCCAGGACAGAGAGCAGTTCTTC. Its translation: CATQDREQFF.

The chain uses TRBV9 and TRBJ1-2; 10 nucleotides line up with TRBD1. This CDR3 is 17 amino acids long. V was clipped by 3 bases and J by 4 bases; unmatched bases: 12. The V gene's germline CDR1 is SGDLS and CDR2 YYNGEE. The CDR3, as DNA: TGTGCCAGCAGCGATACTTCCAGACAGGGGGCAGTCTATGGCTACACCTTC. Translating gives CASSDTSRQGAVYGYTF.

The V gene is TRBV5-1, the J gene TRBJ1-5; 7 bases agree with TRBD1. The germline CDR1 and CDR2 sequences are SGHRS and YFSETQ. V gave up 4 bases and J gave up 0 bases; unmatched junction bases: 7. The CDR3 loop spans 16 amino acids. The CDR3 DNA reads TGCGCCAGCAGCATCCCGGACAGGTATAGCAATCAGCCCCAGCATTTT. It is translated as CASSIPDRYSNQPQHF.

The chain has TRBV7-2 and TRBJ1-2; 9 bases line up with TRBD1. Germline trimming cut 4 bases from V and 4 bases from J; bases unmatched to any gene: 10. The CDR3 spans 16 residues. In germline, CDR1 is SGHTA, CDR2 FQGNSA. This chain's CDR3 is CASSSHPGQGIYGYTF. The CDR3, as DNA: TGTGCCAGCAGCTCTCACCCGGGACAGGGAATCTATGGCTACACCTTC.

The genes are TRBV18 and TRBJ2-2, with a tentative D call TRBD1 (6 bases). With 0 bases removed from V and 0 bases from J, the gap between germline ends came to 8 bases. CDR3 size: 16 residues. From germline, CDR1 is KGHSH and CDR2 LQKENI. The CDR3, as DNA: TGTGCCAGCTCACCACCGAACAGGGCGAACACCGGGGAGCTGTTTTTT. It encodes CASSPPNRANTGELFF.

This clonotype has more than one count but fewer than ten. The chain combines TRBV5-1 with TRBJ2-7; TRBD1 is a possible D gene (6 bases). There are 16 residues in the CDR3. Trimming cost V 0 bases and J 2 bases, with 15 bases left between them. Germline loops: CDR1 SGHRS, CDR2 YFSETQ. CDR3 amino acids: CASSLEGTRLPYEQYF. DNA for the CDR3: TGCGCCAGCAGCTTGGAGGGGACAAGATTACCCTACGAGCAGTACTTC.

This clonotype has at least ten counts. The chain links TRBV10-3 to TRBJ2-2; D might be TRBD1 (5 bases). The V gene lost 7 bases and the J gene lost 0 bases, with 15 bases spanning the gap. The CDR3 sequence is 16 residues long. Germline V gene lookup returns CDR1 ENHRY and CDR2 SYGVKD. For the CDR3, the DNA is TGTGCCATCACCCCAGGTTCAGGGACGAACACCGGGGAGCTGTTTTTT. It translates to CAITPGSGTNTGELFF.

This clonotype was detected a few times. This chain connects TRBV20-1 to TRBJ2-5; the match to TRBD2 covers 10 bases. Germline V gene data show CDR1 as DFQATT and CDR2 as SNEGSKA (reference sequence). The CDR3 runs to 15 residues. Trimming took 6 bases from V and 2 from J; bases not matched to a gene: 9. The CDR3 DNA sequence: TGCAGTGCCAACCGGAGGACTAGCGGACAAGAGACCCAGTACTTC. It specifies CSANRRTSGQETQYF.

The J gene is TRBJ1-2, the V gene TRBV5-1; D not certain. The length of the CDR3 is 13 residues. V gave up 1 base and J gave up 2 bases, with 6 bases separating them. Germline V gene sequence: CDR1 SGHRS, CDR2 YFSETQ. The CDR3: CASSLSLNYGYTF. The CDR3 DNA reads as TGCGCCAGCAGCTTGAGCCTGAACTATGGCTACACCTTC.

This clonotype was detected a few times. The gene calls are TRBV10-3 and TRBJ1-5; 7 bases line up with TRBD1. Trimming removed 0 bases from V and 6 bases from J; junction bases left unmatched: 2. Germline lookup yields CDR1 ENHRY and CDR2 SYGVKD. This CDR3 spans 14 amino acids. The CDR3 spells CAISESQGSQPQHF. The CDR3 nucleotides read TGTGCCATCAGTGAGTCACAGGGGAGTCAGCCCCAGCATTTT.

This clonotype was seen ten or more times. The chain couples TRBV25-1 to TRBJ1-6; D gene ambiguous. The V gene lost 3 bases and the J gene lost 10 bases, with 7 bases spanning the gap. Germline lookup yields CDR1 MGHDK and CDR2 SYGVNS. This CDR3 is 12 amino acids long. Here the CDR3 reads CASSDGESPLHF. CDR3 in DNA: TGTGCCAGCAGTGACGGGGAATCACCCCTCCACTTT.

This clonotype was observed a single time. The rearrangement links TRBV7-2 to TRBJ2-3, with no clear D. CDR1 and CDR2 from the germline V gene are SGHTA and FQGNSA. This CDR3 region has 13 residues. V lost 1 base and J lost 5, with 7 bases in between. The CDR3 here is CASSLDFGDTQYF. In nucleotides, the CDR3 is TGTGCCAGCAGCTTAGATTTCGGAGATACGCAGTATTTT.

In this sample, this clonotype turned up a few times. The chain is built from TRBV12-3 or TRBV12-4 and TRBJ2-2; 9 nucleotides line up with TRBD1. The CDR3 contains 15 residues. V gave up 5 bases and J gave up 6 bases; unmatched junction bases: 7. The CDR3 DNA reads as TGTGCCAGCAGTCTAACACAGGGGGCGGCCGGGGAGCTGTTTTTT. It is translated as CASSLTQGAAGELFF.

This clonotype showed up many times. Mismatch with germline at one junction end may stem from a read error. V usage is TRBV5-1 and J usage is TRBJ2-1, with D hard to call. Germline V lookup: CDR1 SGHRS, CDR2 YFSETQ. The CDR3 covers 14 residues. The DNA for the CDR3 is TGTGCCAGCAGCTTAGGCGGACCATACAATGAGCAGTTCTTC. This encodes CASSLGGPYNEQFF.

This clonotype was counted between two and nine times. The rearrangement uses TRBV24-1 and TRBJ1-2; TRBD1 agrees at 10 bases. Germline CDR1 reads KGHDR; CDR2 reads SFDVKD. CDR3 length equals 13 residues. The junction had 4 bases not matched to a gene; V was cut back by 5 bases and J by 8 bases. CDR3 amino acids: CATSGTGGRGYTF. CDR3 sequence (DNA): TGTGCCACCAGTGGGACAGGGGGAAGAGGCTACACCTTC.